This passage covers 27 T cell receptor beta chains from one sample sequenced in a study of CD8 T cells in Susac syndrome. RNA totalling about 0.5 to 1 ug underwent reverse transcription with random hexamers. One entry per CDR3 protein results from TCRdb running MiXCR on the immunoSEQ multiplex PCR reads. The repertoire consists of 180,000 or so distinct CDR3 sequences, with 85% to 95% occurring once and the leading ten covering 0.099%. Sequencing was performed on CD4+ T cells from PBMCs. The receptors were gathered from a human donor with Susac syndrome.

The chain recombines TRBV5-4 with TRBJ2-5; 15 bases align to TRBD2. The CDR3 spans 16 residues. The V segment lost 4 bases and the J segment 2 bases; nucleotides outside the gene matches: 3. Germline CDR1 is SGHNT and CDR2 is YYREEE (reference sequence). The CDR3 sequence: CASSPGTSGRQETQYF. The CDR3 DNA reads TGTGCCAGCAGCCCTGGGACTAGCGGGAGGCAAGAGACCCAGTACTTC. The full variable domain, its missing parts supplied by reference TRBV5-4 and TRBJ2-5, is ETGVTQSPTHLIKTRGQQVTLRCSSQSGHNTVSWYQQALGQGPQFIFQYYREEENGRGNFPPRFSGLQFPNYSSELNVNALELDDSALYLCASSPGTSGRQETQYFGPGTRLLVL.

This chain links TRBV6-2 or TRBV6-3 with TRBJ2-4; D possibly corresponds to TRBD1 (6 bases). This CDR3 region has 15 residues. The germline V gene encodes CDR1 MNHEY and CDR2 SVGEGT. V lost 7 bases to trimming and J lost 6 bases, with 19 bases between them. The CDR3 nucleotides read TGTGCCAGCAAACCTCTGGATGGGGGCAGAAACATTCAGTACTTC. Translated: CASKPLDGGRNIQYF.

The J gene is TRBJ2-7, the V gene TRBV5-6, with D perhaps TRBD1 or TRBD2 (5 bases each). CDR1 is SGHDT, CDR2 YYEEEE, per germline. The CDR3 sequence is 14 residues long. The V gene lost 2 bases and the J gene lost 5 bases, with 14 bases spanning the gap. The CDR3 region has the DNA TGTGCCAGCAGCTTCGACGGGGCTGGGGACGAGCAGTACTTC. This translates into CASSFDGAGDEQYF.

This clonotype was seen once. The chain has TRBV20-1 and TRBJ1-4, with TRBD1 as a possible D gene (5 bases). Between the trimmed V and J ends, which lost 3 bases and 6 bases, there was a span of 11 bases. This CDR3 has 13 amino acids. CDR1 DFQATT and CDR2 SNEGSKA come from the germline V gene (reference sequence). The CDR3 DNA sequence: TGCAGTGCTAGGGCCGGGACCCATGAAAAACTGTTTTTT. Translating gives CSARAGTHEKLFF.

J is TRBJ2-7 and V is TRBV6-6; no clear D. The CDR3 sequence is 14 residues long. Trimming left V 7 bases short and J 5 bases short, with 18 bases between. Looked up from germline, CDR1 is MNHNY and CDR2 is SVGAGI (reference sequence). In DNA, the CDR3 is TGTGCCAGCACTGCACGGTTAGGGTCCAACGAGCAGTACTTC. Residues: CASTARLGSNEQYF.

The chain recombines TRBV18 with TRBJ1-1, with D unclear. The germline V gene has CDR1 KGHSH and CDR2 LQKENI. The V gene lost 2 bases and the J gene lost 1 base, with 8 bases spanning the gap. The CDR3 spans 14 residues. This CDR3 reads CASSPRDSNTEAFF. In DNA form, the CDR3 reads TGTGCCAGCTCACCAAGAGATTCGAACACTGAAGCTTTCTTT.

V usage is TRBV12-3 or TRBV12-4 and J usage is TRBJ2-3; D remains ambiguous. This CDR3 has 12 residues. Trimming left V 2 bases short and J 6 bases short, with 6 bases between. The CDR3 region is CASSLIGDTQYF. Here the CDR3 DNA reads TGTGCCAGCAGTTTAATAGGGGATACGCAGTATTTT.

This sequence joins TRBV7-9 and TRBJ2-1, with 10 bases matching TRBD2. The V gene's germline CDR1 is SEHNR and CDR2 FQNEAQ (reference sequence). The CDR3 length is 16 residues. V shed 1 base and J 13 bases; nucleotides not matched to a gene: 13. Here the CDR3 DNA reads TGTGCCAGCAGCTTAGTAGAACTAGCGGGGAGACACCTACAGTTCTTC. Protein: CASSLVELAGRHLQFF.

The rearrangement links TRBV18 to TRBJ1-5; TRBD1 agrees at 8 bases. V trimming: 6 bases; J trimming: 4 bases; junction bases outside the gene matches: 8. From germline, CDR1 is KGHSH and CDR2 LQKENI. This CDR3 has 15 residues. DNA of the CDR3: TGTGCCAGCTCGTCCTCCCAGGGGGCGAATCAGCCCCAGCATTTT. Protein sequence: CASSSSQGANQPQHF.

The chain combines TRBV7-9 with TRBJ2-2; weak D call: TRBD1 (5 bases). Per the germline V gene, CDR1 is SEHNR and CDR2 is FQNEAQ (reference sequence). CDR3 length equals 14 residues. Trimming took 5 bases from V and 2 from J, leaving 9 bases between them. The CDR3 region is CASSPRTNTGELFF. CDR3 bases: TGTGCCAGCAGCCCCCGGACAAACACCGGGGAGCTGTTTTTT.

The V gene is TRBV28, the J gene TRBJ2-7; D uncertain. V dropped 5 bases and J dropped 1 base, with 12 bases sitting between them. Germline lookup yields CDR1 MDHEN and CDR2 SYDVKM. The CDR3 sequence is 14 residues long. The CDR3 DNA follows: TGTGCCAGCAGTCCTACTGGACGGTCCTACGAGCAGTACTTC. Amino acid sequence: CASSPTGRSYEQYF.

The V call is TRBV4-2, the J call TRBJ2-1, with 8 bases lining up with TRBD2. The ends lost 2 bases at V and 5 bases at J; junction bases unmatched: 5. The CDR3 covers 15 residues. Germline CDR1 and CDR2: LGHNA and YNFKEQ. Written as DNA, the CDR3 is TGTGCCAGCAGCCAAAGCGGGAGTACGGACAATGAGCAGTTCTTC. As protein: CASSQSGSTDNEQFF.

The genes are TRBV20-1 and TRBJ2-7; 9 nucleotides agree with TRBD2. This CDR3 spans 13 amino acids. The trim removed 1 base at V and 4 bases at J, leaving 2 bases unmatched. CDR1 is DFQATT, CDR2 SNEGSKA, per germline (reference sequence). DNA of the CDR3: TGCAGTGCTAGAGGTAGCGGGGGATACGAGCAGTACTTC. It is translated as CSARGSGGYEQYF.

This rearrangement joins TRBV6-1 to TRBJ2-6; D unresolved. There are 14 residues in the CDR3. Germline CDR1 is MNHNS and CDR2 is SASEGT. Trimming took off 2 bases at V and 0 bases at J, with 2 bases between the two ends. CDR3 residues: CASSEHSGANVLTF. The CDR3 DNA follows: TGTGCCAGCAGTGAACACTCTGGGGCCAACGTCCTGACTTTC.

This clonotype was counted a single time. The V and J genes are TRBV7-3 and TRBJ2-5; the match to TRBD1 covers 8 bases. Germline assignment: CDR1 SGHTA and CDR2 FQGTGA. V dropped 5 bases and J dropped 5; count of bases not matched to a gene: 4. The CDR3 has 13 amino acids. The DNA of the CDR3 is TGTGCCAGCAGCCGACAGGGGTTTGAGACCCAGTACTTC. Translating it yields CASSRQGFETQYF.

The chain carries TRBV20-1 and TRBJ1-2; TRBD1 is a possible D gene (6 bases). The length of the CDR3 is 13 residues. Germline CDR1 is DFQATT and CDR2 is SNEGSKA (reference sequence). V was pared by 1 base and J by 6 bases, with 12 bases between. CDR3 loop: CSARGTGGDGYTF. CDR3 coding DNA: TGCAGTGCTAGAGGAACGGGGGGCGATGGCTACACCTTC.

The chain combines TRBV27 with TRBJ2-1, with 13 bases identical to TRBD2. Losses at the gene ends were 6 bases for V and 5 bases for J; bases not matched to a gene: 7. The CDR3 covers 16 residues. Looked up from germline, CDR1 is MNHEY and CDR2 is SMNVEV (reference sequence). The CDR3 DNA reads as TGTGCCAGCAGCCCTGGACTAGCGGGAGCCAACAATGAGCAGTTCTTC. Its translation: CASSPGLAGANNEQFF.

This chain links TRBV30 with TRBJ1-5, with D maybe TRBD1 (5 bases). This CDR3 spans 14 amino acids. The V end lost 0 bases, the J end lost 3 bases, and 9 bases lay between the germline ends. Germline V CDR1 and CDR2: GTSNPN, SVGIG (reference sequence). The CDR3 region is CAWSVGPFNQPQHF. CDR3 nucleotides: TGTGCCTGGAGTGTGGGGCCCTTCAATCAGCCCCAGCATTTT.

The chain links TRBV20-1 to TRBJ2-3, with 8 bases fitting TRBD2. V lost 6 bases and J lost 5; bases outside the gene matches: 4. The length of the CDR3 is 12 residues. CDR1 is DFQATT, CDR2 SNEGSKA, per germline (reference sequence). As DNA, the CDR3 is TGCAGTGCCCCAAGCGGGAGAGATACGCAGTATTTT. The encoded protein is CSAPSGRDTQYF.

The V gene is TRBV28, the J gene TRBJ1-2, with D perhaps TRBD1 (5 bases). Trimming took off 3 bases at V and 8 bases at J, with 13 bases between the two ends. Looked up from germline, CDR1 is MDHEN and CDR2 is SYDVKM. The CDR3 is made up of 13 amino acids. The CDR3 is CASSLGGERGYTF. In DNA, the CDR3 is TGTGCCAGCAGTTTGGGGGGGGAGAGGGGCTACACCTTC.

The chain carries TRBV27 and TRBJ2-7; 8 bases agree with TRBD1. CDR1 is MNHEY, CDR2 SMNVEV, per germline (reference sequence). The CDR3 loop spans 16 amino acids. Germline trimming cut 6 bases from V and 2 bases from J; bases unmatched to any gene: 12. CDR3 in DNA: TGTGCCAGCAGCGCAGCCGGACAGGGTATGCCCTACGAGCAGTACTTC. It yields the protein CASSAAGQGMPYEQYF.

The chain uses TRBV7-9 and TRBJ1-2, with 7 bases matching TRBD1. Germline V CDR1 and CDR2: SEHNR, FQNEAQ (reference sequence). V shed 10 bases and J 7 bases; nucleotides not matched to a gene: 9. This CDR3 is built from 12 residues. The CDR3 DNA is TGTGCCACCGGAGGGGGCAACGGTGGCTACACCTTC. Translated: CATGGGNGGYTF.

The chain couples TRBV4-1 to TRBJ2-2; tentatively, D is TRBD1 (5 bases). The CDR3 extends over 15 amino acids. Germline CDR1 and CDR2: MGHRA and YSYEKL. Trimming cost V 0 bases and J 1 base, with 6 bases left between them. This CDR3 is CASSQEDRNTGELFF. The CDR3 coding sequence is TGCGCCAGCAGCCAAGAAGACAGGAACACCGGGGAGCTGTTTTTT.

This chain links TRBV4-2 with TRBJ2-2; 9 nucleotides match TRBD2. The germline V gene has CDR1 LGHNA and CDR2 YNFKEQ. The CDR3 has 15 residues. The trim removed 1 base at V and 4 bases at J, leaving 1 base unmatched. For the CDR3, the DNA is TGTGCCAGCAGCCAAGGGACTAGCGTCACCGGGGAGCTGTTTTTT. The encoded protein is CASSQGTSVTGELFF.

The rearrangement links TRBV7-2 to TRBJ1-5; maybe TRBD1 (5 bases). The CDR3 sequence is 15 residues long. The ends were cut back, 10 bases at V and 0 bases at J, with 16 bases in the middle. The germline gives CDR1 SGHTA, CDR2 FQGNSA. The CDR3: CANHPWGDSNQPQHF. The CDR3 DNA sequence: TGTGCCAACCATCCTTGGGGGGATAGCAATCAGCCCCAGCATTTT.

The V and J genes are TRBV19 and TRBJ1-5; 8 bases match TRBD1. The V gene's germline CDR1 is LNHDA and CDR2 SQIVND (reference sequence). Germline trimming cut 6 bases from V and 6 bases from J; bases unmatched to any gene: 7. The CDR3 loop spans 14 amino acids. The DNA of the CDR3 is TGTGCCAGTAGCACGGGACAGGATTTTCAGCCCCAGCATTTT. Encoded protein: CASSTGQDFQPQHF.

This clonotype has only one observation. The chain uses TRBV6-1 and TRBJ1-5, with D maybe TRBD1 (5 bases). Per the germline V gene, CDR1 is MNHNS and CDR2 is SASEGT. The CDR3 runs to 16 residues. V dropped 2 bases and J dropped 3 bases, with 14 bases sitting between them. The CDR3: CASSEIRGGINQPQHF. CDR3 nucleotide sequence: TGTGCCAGCAGTGAAATTCGGGGGGGAATCAATCAGCCCCAGCATTTT.